These 26 T cell receptor beta chains were all obtained from the same sample, sequenced in a study of blood T cell repertoires in COVID-19. Generated by immunoSEQ multiplex PCR, the TCRdb table keeps only in-frame clones and is missing some. Among fewer than 200,000 clones listed, roughly nine tenths were seen once. Source material: PBMCs or T cells enriched from blood (not recorded which). The origin of the receptors is a woman between 40 and 55 years old in a cohort exposed to, infected with or recovered from COVID-19 (not recorded which).

This chain uses TRBV6-6 with TRBJ1-1; D is undetermined. Germline V gene sequence: CDR1 MNHNY, CDR2 SVGAGI (reference sequence). The CDR3 is 14 residues long. V lost 5 bases and J 4 bases, leaving 14 bases between the germline ends. CDR3 nucleotide sequence: TGTGCCAGCAGTGAGCGACGGGTTAGCACTGAAGCTTTCTTT. Translating gives CASSERRVSTEAFF.

The chain links TRBV19 to TRBJ1-4; D gene unclear. The V gene's germline CDR1 is LNHDA and CDR2 SQIVND (reference sequence). V was cut by 1 base and J by 7 bases, with 13 bases left in between. This CDR3 contains 15 residues. This CDR3 reads CASSIGVGRGEKLFF. CDR3 coding DNA: TGTGCCAGTAGTATAGGGGTCGGCCGAGGTGAAAAACTGTTTTTT.

V is TRBV7-2 and J is TRBJ2-1; D is ambiguous. V lost 5 bases and J 10 bases, leaving 15 bases between the germline ends. This CDR3 has 13 residues. The germline gives CDR1 SGHTA, CDR2 FQGNSA. CDR3 sequence (DNA): TGTGCCAGCAGCCGGGTCGAAATAGGCGAGCAGTTCTTC. The encoded protein is CASSRVEIGEQFF.

The rearrangement joins TRBV4-1 to TRBJ1-5; D may be TRBD1 (6 bases). Germline assignment: CDR1 MGHRA and CDR2 YSYEKL. The V and J ends lost 0 bases and 3 bases respectively, with 9 bases between them. The CDR3 covers 15 residues. CDR3 bases: TGCGCCAGCAGCCAAGATAACAGGGTCAATCAGCCCCAGCATTTT. Its translation: CASSQDNRVNQPQHF.

This chain joins TRBV5-1 and TRBJ2-5; maybe TRBD1 (5 bases). The CDR3 extends over 14 amino acids. Trimming left V 4 bases short and J 2 bases short, with 12 bases between. Germline CDR1 reads SGHRS; CDR2 reads YFSETQ. CDR3 region: CASSPRSGQETQYF. DNA of the CDR3: TGCGCCAGCAGCCCGAGGTCAGGGCAAGAGACCCAGTACTTC.

The gene calls are TRBV11-2 and TRBJ2-1; 9 bases match TRBD2. This CDR3 is 15 amino acids long. The V gene end was trimmed by 0 bases and the J gene end by 10 bases; junction bases not matched to a gene: 7. CDR1 is SGHAT and CDR2 is FQNNGV in the germline V gene. The CDR3 region is CASSLDGGGASEQFF. The DNA of the CDR3 is TGTGCCAGCAGCTTAGACGGCGGGGGGGCCTCCGAGCAGTTCTTC.

The J gene is TRBJ1-2, the V gene TRBV4-2, with D possibly TRBD1 on 5 matching bases. V was trimmed by 0 bases and J by 0 bases, leaving 17 bases between them. Germline loops: CDR1 LGHNA, CDR2 YNFKEQ. The CDR3 loop spans 18 amino acids. The CDR3 region is CASSQEFALGGANYGYTF. CDR3 in DNA: TGTGCCAGCAGCCAAGAATTCGCCCTCGGGGGAGCTAACTATGGCTACACCTTC.

The J gene is TRBJ1-4, the V gene TRBV13, with TRBD1 matching 8 bases. Germline V lookup: CDR1 PRHDT, CDR2 FYEKMQ (reference sequence). V shed 5 bases, J shed 8 bases, and the junction held 13 bases outside the gene matches. This CDR3 spans 16 amino acids. CDR3 sequence reads: CASSLARDRPREKLFF. For the CDR3, the DNA is TGTGCCAGCAGCCTCGCCCGGGACAGGCCTCGAGAAAAACTGTTTTTT.

This clone has a handful of counts. The rearrangement uses TRBV5-1 and TRBJ2-1; TRBD1 agrees at 7 bases. The CDR3 is made up of 15 amino acids. Germline values: CDR1 SGHRS, CDR2 YFSETQ. The ends lost 5 bases at V and 1 base at J; junction bases unmatched: 6. The CDR3 is CASRDHRGSYNEQFF. The CDR3 coding sequence is TGCGCCAGCAGGGATCACAGGGGATCCTACAATGAGCAGTTCTTC.

The rearrangement joins TRBV11-2 to TRBJ1-5; TRBD1 matches 10 bases. Germline trimming cut 5 bases from V and 7 bases from J; bases unmatched to any gene: 8. Germline CDR1 and CDR2: SGHAT and FQNNGV. The CDR3 is 15 residues long. The chain's CDR3 is CASSADRGHGQPQHF. The CDR3 DNA reads as TGTGCCAGCAGCGCAGACAGGGGGCACGGCCAGCCCCAGCATTTT.

The V call is TRBV5-1, the J call TRBJ1-1, with unresolved D. V was cut by 2 bases and J by 5 bases, with 13 bases left in between. CDR1 is SGHRS and CDR2 is YFSETQ in the germline V gene. The CDR3 is 14 residues long. CDR3 in amino acids: CASSFNLWRTEAFF. The CDR3 DNA is TGCGCCAGCAGCTTTAATCTTTGGAGAACTGAAGCTTTCTTT.

This clone was picked up a small number of times. The chain has TRBV15 and TRBJ2-5; 9 bases are shared with TRBD2. Trimming cost V 4 bases and J 1 base; bases outside gene matches: 1. The CDR3 loop spans 14 amino acids. Germline V gives CDR1 LNHNV, CDR2 YYDKDF (reference sequence). DNA for the CDR3: TGTGCCACCAGCAAGCGGGGGGTCCAAGAGACCCAGTACTTC. Translated, it gives CATSKRGVQETQYF.

This chain uses TRBV6-5 with TRBJ2-7; TRBD2 matches 7 bases. From germline, CDR1 is MNHEY and CDR2 SVGAGI. V gave up 5 bases and J gave up 1 base; unmatched junction bases: 8. There are 15 residues in the CDR3. The CDR3 spells CASSRTAGESYEQYF. DNA for the CDR3: TGTGCCAGCAGTCGGACCGCGGGAGAGTCCTACGAGCAGTACTTC.

With respect to this clone: A junction boundary mismatches the germline segment, possibly from a read error. The gene calls are TRBV6-1 and TRBJ2-1, with D possibly TRBD2 on 6 matching bases. This CDR3 is built from 17 residues. CDR1 and CDR2 from the germline V gene are MNHNS and SASEGT. The CDR3 is CASREGTFTSSYNEQFF. The CDR3 DNA reads TGTGCCAGCAGAGAAGGGACTTTTACTAGTTCCTACAATGAGCAGTTCTTC.

This rearrangement joins TRBV28 to TRBJ2-7, with 8 bases identical to TRBD1. Germline V lookup: CDR1 MDHEN, CDR2 SYDVKM. Trimming took 5 bases from V and 12 from J; bases not matched to a gene: 6. The CDR3 contains 11 residues. In nucleotides, the CDR3 is TGTGCCAGCAGTCCCCGGACAGGGATGTACTTC. Its translation is CASSPRTGMYF.

About this clone: The sample contains more than one DNA sequence encoding this CDR3. V is TRBV9 and J is TRBJ1-5; 9 bases map to TRBD1. Trimming at V came to 4 bases and at J to 4 bases, leaving 6 bases not matched to a gene. CDR3 length: 15 residues. Germline V gene data show CDR1 as SGDLS and CDR2 as YYNGEE. CDR3 sequence: CASSLTGGSNQPQHF. The DNA of the CDR3 is TGTGCCAGCAGCTTGACAGGGGGGTCAAATCAGCCCCAGCATTTT.

This clone was seen only once. The chain links TRBV4-3 to TRBJ1-2; 8 nucleotides line up with TRBD1. Germline CDR1 reads LGHNA; CDR2 reads YSLEER. Unmatched junction bases numbered 6, after V lost 1 base and J lost 8 bases. The CDR3 contains 14 residues. The CDR3 reads CASSQGQGLRGYTF. CDR3 DNA: TGCGCCAGCAGCCAAGGACAGGGGCTTAGGGGCTACACCTTC.

The rearrangement links TRBV10-3 to TRBJ1-2, with TRBD1 identical over 7 bases. The CDR3 length is 12 residues. The V gene end was trimmed by 9 bases and the J gene end by 14 bases; junction bases not matched to a gene: 15. Germline lookup yields CDR1 ENHRY and CDR2 SYGVKD. The CDR3 coding sequence is TGTGCCATAGCAACAGGGGAGATAGTCTTGACCTTC. Protein product: CAIATGEIVLTF.

CDR3 residues: CASSLRTGRQPVSYEQYF. The CDR3 bases are TGTGCCAGCAGCTTGCGTACAGGCCGACAACCTGTCTCCTACGAGCAGTACTTC. The J gene is TRBJ2-7, the V gene TRBV5-5, with D possibly TRBD1 on 5 matching bases. CDR1 SGHKS and CDR2 YYEKEE come from the germline V gene (reference sequence). The ends were cut back, 1 base at V and 0 bases at J, with 20 bases in the middle. The CDR3 is made up of 18 amino acids.

The V gene is TRBV4-1, the J gene TRBJ1-2; the D is unclear. The V end lost 4 bases, the J end lost 4 bases, and 16 bases lay between the germline ends. Per the germline V gene, CDR1 is MGHRA and CDR2 is YSYEKL. The CDR3 is 15 amino acids. The CDR3 bases are TGCGCCAGCAGCCTACGACGGGAGTCGGGCTATGGCTACACCTTC. Encoded protein: CASSLRRESGYGYTF.

Concerning this clone itself: One base away lies a much larger clone, so this may be a sequencing read error. Distinct nucleotide sequences in the sample also encode this CDR3. The V call is TRBV7-8, the J call TRBJ2-2; tentative D call: TRBD2 (6 bases). Germline assignment: CDR1 SGHVS and CDR2 FQNEAQ. The CDR3 is 17 amino acids. The ends were cut back, 2 bases at V and 5 bases at J, with 18 bases in the middle. In nucleotides, the CDR3 is TGTGCCAGCAGCTTATATGTGGGGGAGGACCCTACCGGGGAGCTGTTTTTT. Its protein is CASSLYVGEDPTGELFF.

This sequence joins TRBV29-1 and TRBJ1-1, with a possible D match to TRBD1 (5 bases). This CDR3 spans 12 amino acids. The germline CDR1 and CDR2 sequences are SQVTM and ANQGSEA. V shed 0 bases and J shed 7 bases, with 9 bases lying between them. The CDR3 protein is CSVEDQGVEAFF. CDR3 bases: TGCAGCGTTGAAGATCAAGGGGTTGAAGCTTTCTTT.

The V and J genes are TRBV3-1 (or the pseudogene TRBV3-2) and TRBJ2-1; a weak D match, TRBD1 (5 bases). V was clipped by 4 bases and J by 3 bases, with 16 bases between them. CDR1 and CDR2 from the germline V gene are LGHDT and YNNKEL (reference sequence). The CDR3 runs 16 residues. For the CDR3, the DNA is TGTGCCAGCAGCCCCTCGGGCAGGGTAGTCTACAATGAGCAGTTCTTC. Translated: CASSPSGRVVYNEQFF.

This sequence joins TRBV28 and TRBJ1-2; 8 bases line up with TRBD1. V was clipped by 2 bases and J by 10 bases; unmatched bases: 12. The CDR3 extends over 15 amino acids. The germline V gene encodes CDR1 MDHEN and CDR2 SYDVKM. In nucleotides, the CDR3 is TGTGCCAGCAGTTTAATTTTAGGACAGGGAGCTGTCTACACCTTC. It encodes CASSLILGQGAVYTF.

Here the CDR3 DNA reads TGTGCCAGCAGTTATCAAGGGGGTGGCTACACCTTC. It encodes CASSYQGGGYTF. The V gene is TRBV6-5, the J gene TRBJ1-2, with D possibly being TRBD1 (6 bases). This CDR3 is 12 amino acids long. V gave up 3 bases and J gave up 7 bases, with 9 bases separating them. Germline V lookup: CDR1 MNHEY, CDR2 SVGAGI.

The V and J genes are TRBV5-1 and TRBJ2-7; D might be TRBD1 (6 bases). V was trimmed by 0 bases and J by 5 bases, leaving 12 bases between them. From germline, CDR1 is SGHRS and CDR2 YFSETQ. CDR3 size: 14 residues. The CDR3 region has the DNA TGCGCCAGCAGCTTGGACAGGGAAATCCACGAGCAGTACTTC. Protein sequence: CASSLDREIHEQYF.